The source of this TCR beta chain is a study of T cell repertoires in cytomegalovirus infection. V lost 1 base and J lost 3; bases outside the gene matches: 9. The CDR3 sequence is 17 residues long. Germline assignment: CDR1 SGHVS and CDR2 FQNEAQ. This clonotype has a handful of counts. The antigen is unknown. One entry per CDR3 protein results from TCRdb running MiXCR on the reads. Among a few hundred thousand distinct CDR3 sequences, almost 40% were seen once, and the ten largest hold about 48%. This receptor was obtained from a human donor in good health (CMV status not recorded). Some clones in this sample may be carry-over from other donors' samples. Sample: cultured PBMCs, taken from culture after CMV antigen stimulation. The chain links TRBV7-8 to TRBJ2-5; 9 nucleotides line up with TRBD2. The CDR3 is CASSLGLPGLAEETQYF. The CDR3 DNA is TGTGCCAGCAGCTTAGGGCTCCCGGGACTAGCAGAAGAGACCCAGTACTTC.